This T cell receptor (beta chain) derives from a study of OX40 agonist ivuxolimab in advanced cancers. Note on this clone: Its specificity is unknown.

Whole-study results and caveats: The antigen specificity of the peripheral T cells (those that were expanded) was not determined. Blood T cells, both CD4+ and CD8+, expanded clonally by week 6 at 0.1 to 3.0 mg/kg. With doses of 0.1-3.0 mg/kg, partial responders showed among the lowest clonal expansion.

Between the trimmed V and J ends, which lost 1 base and 1 base, there was a span of 7 bases. Germline lookup yields CDR1 SGHTA and CDR2 FQGNSA. This CDR3 spans 14 amino acids. The protocol was immunoSEQ multiplex PCR, while the TCRdb copy is restricted to in-frame clones and leaves out a portion. The data contain 40,000 to 60,000 clones, over 75% of them singletons. This receptor was obtained from an adult with an advanced solid tumor such as melanoma, head and neck, liver or kidney cancer. The V call is TRBV7-2, the J call TRBJ1-1; D not certain. This specimen consisted of CD4+ or CD8+ T cells sorted from blood, obtained in a trial of the OX40 agonist ivuxolimab. CDR3 region: CASSLVPENTEAFF. As DNA, the CDR3 is TGTGCCAGCAGCTTAGTTCCGGAGAACACTGAAGCTTTCTTT.